There are a few counts of the clone carrying this T cell receptor beta chain. Its antigen is not identified. The data are from a study of CD8 T cells in ankylosing spondylitis. Study conclusions and caveats: Seemingly characteristic of ankylosing spondylitis blood was a TCR beta motif consisting of eight highly homologous variants. The clones that were linked to disease were reported to be significantly enriched in matched synovial fluid samples from ankylosing spondylitis patients.

The germline V gene has CDR1 SGHDT and CDR2 YYEEEE. After removal of 4 bases from V and 3 bases from J, the junction contained 16 bases not matched to a gene. The CDR3 runs to 19 residues. TCR beta libraries were made by quantitative 5'-RACE with molecular barcodes. TCRdb used MiXCR to reprocess the 5' RACE reads, holding one entry per CDR3 protein. This sample yields around 130,000 distinct CDR3 sequences, of which approximately 9.9% are seen a single time; approximately 3.4% belongs to the top ten. Sequenced material: blood, either unsorted or a sorted T cell fraction (not recorded which). This clonotype originated in a male donor with ankylosing spondylitis or in good health (not recorded which). The chain employs TRBV5-6 and TRBJ2-3; 11 bases agree with TRBD2. CDR3 protein: CASSDSIAGGTFMTDTQYF. The DNA for the CDR3 is TGTGCCAGCAGCGACTCAATAGCGGGAGGGACCTTTATGACAGATACGCAGTATTTT.